One TCR beta chain is described in this entry. What it recognizes is unknown. These data originate in a study of CD4+ T cells in melanoma. Whole-study findings and limits: CD8+ T cell, macrophage and B cell function reportedly correlated with neoantigen-specific CD4+ T cells.

The CDR3 runs 16 residues. Germline CDR1 reads KGHSH; CDR2 reads LQKENI. V was clipped by 1 base and J by 0 bases; unmatched bases: 6. Profiled with immunoSEQ multiplex PCR; TCRdb holds only in-frame clones, not every one. Here the sample spans about 11,000 clones, 66% being singletons. The sequenced sample consisted of cells from a culture (not recorded whether cultured in vitro). The rearrangement links TRBV18 to TRBJ2-7; 7 bases align to TRBD1. This TCR came from a human donor with melanoma. The DNA of the CDR3 is TGTGCCAGCTCACCACGCACGGGACAGAGCTCCTACGAGCAGTACTTC. Its protein product is CASSPRTGQSSYEQYF.